This T cell receptor (beta chain) was found in a study of tumor and adjacent non-tumor tissue in lung cancer. CDR3 length: 16 amino acids. Germline V gene data show CDR1 as SGHAT and CDR2 as FQNNGV. TCRbeta libraries were built with three rounds of nested PCR, modified from ARM-PCR. MiXCR, applied by TCRdb to the multiplex PCR reads, yields one record per CDR3 protein. Of over 110,000 distinct CDR3 sequences listed, roughly 70% were seen once; the top ten hold around a sixth. RNA was extracted from bulk tissue without any cell sorting. As to this clonotype: A junction end diverges from the germline sequence, so it may reflect a read error.

Source material: lung tumor tissue. The rearrangement uses TRBV11-2 and TRBJ2-2, with 7 bases lining up with TRBD2. The TCR originated in a man in his fifties or sixties with small cell lung cancer. The CDR3 spells CASSMLAVVNTGELLF. CDR3 coding DNA: TGTGCCAGCAGCATGCTAGCGGTAGTGAACACCGGGGAGCTGCTTTTT.